This T cell receptor beta chain was obtained from a study of T cells in Graves' hyperthyroidism and ophthalmopathy. V was pared by 4 bases and J by 0 bases, with 18 bases between. The germline V gene encodes CDR1 SGHAT and CDR2 FQNNGV. The CDR3 has 18 amino acids. Template material for amplifying TCR beta CDR3 regions consisted of RNA transcripts. A set of HTBI primers served as the primers for a first-round RT-PCR of the TCR CDR3. TCRdb fed the multiplex PCR reads into MiXCR, producing one record per CDR3 protein. The sample shows under 700,000 distinct CDR3 sequences, over 15% of them seen only once. This clonotype appeared many times.

This receptor was identified in a woman aged 18-29 years with Graves' hyperthyroidism. The chain joins TRBV11-2 to TRBJ1-4; TRBD1 might be the D (6 bases). Sample: blood. The CDR3: CASSSQTGNIATNEKLFF. CDR3 in DNA: TGTGCCAGCAGCTCCCAAACAGGGAATATTGCAACTAATGAAAAACTGTTTTTT.